This is a list of T cell receptor beta chains from one sample in a study of blood T cells in healthy people across ages. TCRdb ran MiXCR on the 5' RACE reads and lists one entry per CDR3 protein. The profile shows hundreds of thousands of distinct CDR3 sequences, 58% of them singletons. Sequenced sample: blood. The origin of the receptors is a man between 60 and 75 years old in good health. Each CDR3 is given with its conserved first and last residue. The order of the fields is V gene, J gene, clone size, D gene, CDR3 DNA, CDR3 protein. The D gene is left open where the match is weak. Not all rows give a size; the values are once, few, many and, for expanded clones, a class.

TRBV24-1	TRBJ2-1	NA	TRBD2	TGTGCCACCAGTGACCCGACTAGCGGGCAGTTCTTC	CATSDPTSGQFF
TRBV18	TRBJ2-1	NA	NA	TGTGCCAGCTCACTCATGGACGCGAGCTCCTACAATGAGCAGTTCTTC	CASSLMDASSYNEQFF
TRBV12-3/TRBV12-4	TRBJ2-1	few	NA	TGTGCCAGCAGTTTAGGTCAGGGGCAGTTCTTC	CASSLGQGQFF
TRBV18	TRBJ1-2	NA	NA	TGTGCCAGCTCACAAGACAGGAGTAACTATGGCTACACCTTC	CASSQDRSNYGYTF
TRBV29-1	TRBJ1-2	NA	TRBD1	TGCAGCGTTGATATGAAAGGGACAGGGAATGGCTACACCTTC	CSVDMKGTGNGYTF
TRBV5-1	TRBJ2-7	NA	NA	TGCGCCAGCACCCCGTGGGGAGGGGACAAGCAGTACTTC	CASTPWGGDKQYF
TRBV6-2/TRBV6-3	TRBJ2-7	NA	NA	TGTGCCAGCAGTTACTCGTGGACGGGCGAGCAGTACTTC	CASSYSWTGEQYF
TRBV7-8	TRBJ2-1	NA	NA	TGTGCCAGCAGCTTAGTGTGGAAGGGGTTCGGGATCAATGAGCAGTTCTTC	CASSLVWKGFGINEQFF
TRBV10-2	TRBJ1-5	few	TRBD1	TGCGCCAGCAGTGAGTGGGGACAGGGGGAAAATCAGCCCCAGCATTTT	CASSEWGQGENQPQHF
TRBV5-6	TRBJ2-5	NA	NA	TGTGCCAGCAGCTTGTATACAGGGAACGACCAAGAGACCCAGTACTTC	CASSLYTGNDQETQYF
TRBV6-5	TRBJ2-1	NA	TRBD2	TGTGCCAGCAGTTACTCGAACGGGGGGAATGAGCAGTTCTTC	CASSYSNGGNEQFF
TRBV12-3/TRBV12-4	TRBJ2-6	NA	NA	TGTGCCAGCAGTTTAGTATCAGGGGCCCTAAGCTCTGGGGCCAACGTCCTGACTTTC	CASSLVSGALSSGANVLTF
TRBV18	TRBJ2-5	few	TRBD2	TGTGCCAGCTCACTCCAGGGCGGGGGTACCCAAGAGACCCAGTACTTC	CASSLQGGGTQETQYF
TRBV18	TRBJ2-7	NA	NA	TGTGCCAGCTCACCACCTACAGCAAACTCCTACGAGCAGTACTTC	CASSPPTANSYEQYF
TRBV18	TRBJ2-7	few	NA	TGTGCCAGCTCACCGTCGGGGGAAACCTACGAGCAGTACTTC	CASSPSGETYEQYF
TRBV6-5	TRBJ2-4	NA	NA	TGTGCCAGCAGTTCTGGGCAGAGACTAGCCAAAAACATTCAGTACTTC	CASSSGQRLAKNIQYF
TRBV29-1	TRBJ2-5	NA	TRBD1	TGCAGCGTTGAAGAACCGGGACAGCAAGAGACCCGGTACTTC	CSVEEPGQQETRYF
TRBV6-5	TRBJ2-5	NA	NA	TGTGCCAGCAGTTACACCGGGACACGAGGACAAGAGACCCAGTACTTC	CASSYTGTRGQETQYF
TRBV5-1	TRBJ2-5	NA	TRBD1	TGCGCCAGCAGCTTGGTGGCAGGGGGCGACCAAGAGACCCAGTACTTC	CASSLVAGGDQETQYF
TRBV6-5	TRBJ2-1	NA	NA	TGTGCCAGCAGTTACTCCCCAGGGAACAATGAGCAGTTCTTC	CASSYSPGNNEQFF
TRBV18	TRBJ2-5	NA	NA	TGTGCCAGCTCACCACCTTCCGGGGCAGAGACCCAGTACTTC	CASSPPSGAETQYF
TRBV20-1	TRBJ2-5	few	NA	TGCAGTGCTACCGAGGGTCTGGCCCAAGAGACCCAGTACTTC	CSATEGLAQETQYF
TRBV20-1	TRBJ2-7	NA	TRBD2	TGCAGTGCTAGAGATCCTAGCGGGGGTTACGAGCAGTACTTC	CSARDPSGGYEQYF
TRBV7-9	TRBJ2-3	NA	NA	TGTGCCAGCAGCTTACAGTCAGGGGGCACAGATACGCAGTATTTT	CASSLQSGGTDTQYF
TRBV29-1	TRBJ2-1	NA	NA	TGCAGCGTTGGGGGGTTCTCCTACAATGAGCAGTTCTTC	CSVGGFSYNEQFF
TRBV5-1	TRBJ2-1	NA	TRBD2	TGCGCCAGCAGACCAGAATCGTTAGGGACTAGTTATTATCGCAATGAGCAGTTCTTC	CASRPESLGTSYYRNEQFF
TRBV27	TRBJ1-2	NA	TRBD1	TGTGCCAGCAGTTTAAATCCGGGACAGGGGTTTCATGGCTACACCTTC	CASSLNPGQGFHGYTF
TRBV5-6	TRBJ2-3	NA	TRBD1	TGTGCCAGCAGCCGGCTCGGGACAGGGGTCGCAGATACGCAGTATTTT	CASSRLGTGVADTQYF
TRBV12-5	TRBJ2-7	NA	NA	TGTGCTAGTGGTGCACCCAGGGGAGCCTACGAGCAGTACTTC	CASGAPRGAYEQYF
TRBV6-4	TRBJ1-4	NA	NA	TGTGCCAGCAGTGACTCAGGGAGGGCGGATGAAAAACTGTTTTTT	CASSDSGRADEKLFF
TRBV28	TRBJ2-3	NA	TRBD1	TGTGCCAGCAGCCTTGGGACAGCTAGAGATACGCAGTATTTT	CASSLGTARDTQYF
TRBV4-2	TRBJ2-1	NA	TRBD2	TGTGTCAGCAGCCAAGATTGGGGGACTAGCGGGGACAATGAGCAGTTCTTC	CVSSQDWGTSGDNEQFF